This T cell receptor (beta chain) comes out of a study of T cells in Graves' hyperthyroidism and ophthalmopathy. This CDR3 contains 17 residues. J lost 8 bases, V lost 8 bases, and 17 bases had no gene match. Germline V lookup: CDR1 SGHRS, CDR2 YFSETQ. TCR beta CDR3 regions were amplified from RNA transcripts. Researchers ran a first-round RT-PCR on the TCR CDR3 using the HTBI primer set. In TCRdb, the multiplex PCR reads were re-called with MiXCR into one record per CDR3 protein. This table has about 640,000 distinct CDR3 sequences, under 25% appearing once. Worth noting for this clonotype: The antigen remains undetermined.

The study, taken as a whole, reports: Most clonotypes expanded in thyroid above 0.001 were likewise present in blood.

The sample comprised blood. The V gene is TRBV5-1, the J gene TRBJ2-1; 12 positions agree with TRBD2. The receptor comes from a man aged 25-40 years with Graves' ophthalmopathy. The DNA for the CDR3 is TGCGCCAGTGGAGTCGGGGGTGCTAGCGGGAGGGCCCATGAGCAGTTCTTC. Amino acid sequence: CASGVGGASGRAHEQFF.